The clone carrying this T cell receptor (beta chain) occurred a few times. The assay was immunoSEQ multiplex PCR, and TCRdb's table has in-frame clones only and misses some. The profile shows about 3,500 clones, approximately 80% of them singletons. The source of the sample is a study of preoperative IRX-2 immunotherapy in early breast cancer. With 6 bases clipped from V and 0 bases from J, the junction kept 5 bases outside the gene matches. Germline CDR1 and CDR2: MNHGY and SAAAGT. The CDR3 has 14 residues. Treatment: preoperative locoregional IRX-2 cytokine immunotherapy. Samples came from a phase Ib trial of preoperative locoregional IRX-2 cytokine immunotherapy.

This receptor was taken from a human donor with breast cancer. The sequencing here drew on tumor tissue, taken before IRX-2 immunotherapy. The V call is TRBV6-8, the J call TRBJ2-7; TRBD1 agrees at 7 bases. The CDR3 loop reads CASRGQASSYEQYF. In DNA, the CDR3 is TGTGCCAGCAGAGGACAGGCGAGCTCCTACGAGCAGTACTTC.